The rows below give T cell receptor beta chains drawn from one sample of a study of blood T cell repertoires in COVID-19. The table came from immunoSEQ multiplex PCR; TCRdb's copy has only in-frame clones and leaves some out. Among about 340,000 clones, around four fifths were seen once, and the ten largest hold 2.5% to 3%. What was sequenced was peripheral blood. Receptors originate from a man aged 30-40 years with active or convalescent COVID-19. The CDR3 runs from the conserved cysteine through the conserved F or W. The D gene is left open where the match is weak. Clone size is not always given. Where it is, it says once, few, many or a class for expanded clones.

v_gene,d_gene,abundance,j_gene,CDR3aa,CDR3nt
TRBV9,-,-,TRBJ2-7,CASSGWRGGLYEQYF,TGTGCCAGCAGCGGATGGAGGGGCGGGCTCTACGAGCAGTACTTC
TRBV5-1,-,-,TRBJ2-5,CASSLGGWQGETQYF,TGCGCCAGCAGCTTGGGGGGCTGGCAGGGGGAGACCCAGTACTTC
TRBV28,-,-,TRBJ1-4,CASRRGGEKLFF,TGTGCCAGCAGGAGGGGAGGTGAAAAACTGTTTTTT
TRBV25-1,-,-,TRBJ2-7,CASSEGRPWHEQYF,TGTGCCAGCAGTGAGGGGCGCCCCTGGCACGAGCAGTACTTC
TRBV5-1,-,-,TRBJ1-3,CASSVVSGNTIYF,TGCGCCAGCAGCGTCGTCTCTGGAAACACCATATATTTT
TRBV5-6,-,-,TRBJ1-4,CASSRRGSTNEKLFF,TGTGCCAGCAGCCGCAGGGGCTCAACTAATGAAAAACTGTTTTTT
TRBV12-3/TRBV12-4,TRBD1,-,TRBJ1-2,CASTLNRGGYTF,TGTGCCAGCACCCTAAACAGGGGCGGCTACACCTTC
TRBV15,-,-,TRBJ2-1,CATSRGERAYNEQFF,TGTGCCACCAGCAGAGGAGAGCGGGCCTACAATGAGCAGTTCTTC
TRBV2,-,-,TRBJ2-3,CASRPTVTDTQYF,TGTGCCAGCAGGCCGACAGTCACAGATACGCAGTATTTT
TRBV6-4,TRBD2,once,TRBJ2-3,CASQAGPSTDTQYF,TGTGCCTCCCAAGCGGGGCCTAGCACAGATACGCAGTATTTT
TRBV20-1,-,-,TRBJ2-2,CSASRDSGTGELFF,TGCAGTGCTAGTAGGGACTCAGGGACCGGGGAGCTGTTTTTT
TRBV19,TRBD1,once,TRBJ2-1,CASRPPGTVYNEQFF,TGTGCCAGTAGACCCCCCGGGACAGTATACAATGAGCAGTTCTTC
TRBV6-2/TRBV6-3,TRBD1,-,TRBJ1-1,CASSYTQGATEAFF,TGTGCCAGCAGTTATACCCAGGGGGCGACTGAAGCTTTCTTT
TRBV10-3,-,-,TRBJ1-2,CAISESNGVGYTF,TGTGCCATCAGTGAGTCGAACGGGGTTGGCTACACCTTC
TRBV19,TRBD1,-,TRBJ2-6,CASSIRDRSYSGANVLTF,TGTGCCAGTAGTATCCGGGACAGGTCTTACTCTGGGGCCAACGTCCTGACTTTC
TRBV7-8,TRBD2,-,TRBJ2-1,CASSLVPTSRNDEQFF,TGTGCCAGCAGCTTAGTCCCGACTAGCCGCAATGATGAGCAGTTCTTC
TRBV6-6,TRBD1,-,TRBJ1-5,CASSYWGTGRQPQHF,TGTGCCAGCAGTTACTGGGGGACAGGGAGACAGCCCCAGCATTTT
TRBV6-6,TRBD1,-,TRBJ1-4,CATRGRGTEKLFF,TGTGCCACTAGGGGCAGGGGGACAGAAAAACTGTTTTTT
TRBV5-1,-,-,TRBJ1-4,CASSLVGSLARSEKLFF,TGCGCCAGCAGCTTGGTAGGTTCACTGGCTAGAAGCGAAAAACTGTTTTTT
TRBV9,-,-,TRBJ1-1,CASSSQGGSVNTEAFF,TGTGCCAGCAGCTCTCAGGGAGGGTCCGTGAACACTGAAGCTTTCTTT
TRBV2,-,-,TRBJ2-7,CASALRLETVSYEQYF,TGTGCCAGCGCCCTGCGGCTCGAGACTGTCTCCTACGAGCAGTACTTC
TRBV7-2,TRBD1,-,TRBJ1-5,CASSLVSSRGTGQPQHF,TGTGCCAGCAGCTTAGTATCATCCAGGGGGACAGGTCAGCCCCAGCATTTT
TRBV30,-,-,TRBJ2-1,CAWSREGTSGEQFF,TGTGCCTGGAGTCGAGAAGGGACATCCGGTGAGCAGTTCTTC
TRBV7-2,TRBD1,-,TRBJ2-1,CASRPPGTGFYNEQFF,TGTGCCAGCAGACCCCCCGGGACAGGTTTCTACAATGAGCAGTTCTTC
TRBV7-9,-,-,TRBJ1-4,CASSPRQPLEEKLFF,TGTGCCAGCAGCCCCCGACAGCCTCTAGAAGAAAAACTGTTTTTT
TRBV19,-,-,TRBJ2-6,CARGQGGSGANVLTF,TGTGCCCGGGGGCAGGGGGGATCTGGGGCCAACGTCCTGACTTTC
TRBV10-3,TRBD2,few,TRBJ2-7,CAISESAGTYEQYF,TGTGCCATCAGTGAGTCAGCGGGGACCTACGAGCAGTACTTC
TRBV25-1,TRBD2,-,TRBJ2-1,CASSLSGGLVANEQFF,TGTGCCAGCAGTCTAAGCGGGGGGCTCGTGGCCAATGAGCAGTTCTTC
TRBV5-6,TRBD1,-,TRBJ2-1,CASTTGGEQFF,TGTGCCAGCACCACAGGGGGTGAGCAGTTCTTC
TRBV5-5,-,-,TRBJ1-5,CASSLDRPDQPQHF,TGTGCCAGCAGCTTAGACAGGCCGGATCAGCCCCAGCATTTT
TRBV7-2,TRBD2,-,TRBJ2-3,CASSLGLGGVGHTDTQYF,TGTGCCAGCAGCTTGGGACTAGGAGGAGTAGGACACACAGATACGCAGTATTTT
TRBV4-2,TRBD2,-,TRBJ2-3,CASSQEGRGGTDTQYF,TGTGCCAGCAGCCAAGAAGGGCGGGGGGGGACAGATACGCAGTATTTT
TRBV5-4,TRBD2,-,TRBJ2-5,CASSGEGAGGVWEETQYF,TGTGCCAGCAGCGGGGAAGGGGCGGGGGGAGTTTGGGAAGAGACCCAGTACTTC
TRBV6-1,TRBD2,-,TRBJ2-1,CASSELAGAVNEQFF,TGTGCCAGCAGTGAACTAGCGGGGGCAGTTAATGAGCAGTTCTTC
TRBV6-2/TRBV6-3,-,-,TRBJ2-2,CASSYSMAGNTGELFF,TGTGCCAGCAGTTACTCGATGGCTGGGAACACCGGGGAGCTGTTTTTT
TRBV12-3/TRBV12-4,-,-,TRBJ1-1,CASSHRVSTEAFF,TGTGCCAGCAGCCACAGGGTTAGTACTGAAGCTTTCTTT
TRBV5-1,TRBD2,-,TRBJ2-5,CASSLEGGVQETQYF,TGCGCCAGCAGCTTGGAGGGAGGGGTTCAAGAGACCCAGTACTTC
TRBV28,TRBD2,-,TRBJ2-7,CASSLKRTSVTYEQYF,TGTGCCAGCAGCTTAAAAAGGACTAGCGTGACCTACGAGCAGTACTTC
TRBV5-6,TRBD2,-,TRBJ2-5,CASSPLGGGLAGGQETQYF,TGTGCCAGCAGCCCCCTCGGTGGGGGACTAGCGGGTGGGCAAGAGACCCAGTACTTC
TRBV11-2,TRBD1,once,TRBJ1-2,CASSLGQSYGYTF,TGTGCCAGCAGCCTGGGACAGAGTTATGGCTACACCTTC
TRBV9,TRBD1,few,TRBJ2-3,CASSVGGLQGDTQYF,TGTGCCAGCAGCGTAGGGGGCCTACAGGGGGATACGCAGTATTTT